This TCR beta chain was retrieved from a study of graft-versus-host responses after intestinal transplantation. Study conclusions and caveats: Subjects displaying graft-donor T cell macrochimerism possessed elevated graft-versus-host to host-versus-graft clonal ratios inside allografts.

About this clone: What it recognizes is unknown.

Profiled with immunoSEQ multiplex PCR; TCRdb holds only in-frame clones, not every one. The data contain roughly 99,000 clones, roughly 86% of them seen just once; the ten biggest clones take up over 1.3%. This CDR3 contains 16 residues. V was shortened by 1 base and J by 5 bases, with 17 bases between the two germline ends. In germline, CDR1 is SGHAT, CDR2 FQNNGV. The sequence derives from a human patient who received an intestinal transplant, so some T cells may come from the graft donor. The specimen comprised PBMCs, sampled 255 days after intestinal transplant. This chain uses TRBV11-2 with TRBJ2-5; possibly TRBD2 for D (6 bases). CDR3 loop: CASSLVLGGEKETQYF. The CDR3 DNA reads TGTGCCAGCAGCTTAGTACTGGGCGGGGAGAAGGAGACCCAGTACTTC. The full variable domain, in which reference TRBV11-2 and TRBJ2-5 provide the parts outside the CDR3, is EAGVAQSPRYKIIEKRQSVAFWCNPISGHATLYWYQQILGQGPKLLIQFQNNGVVDDSQLPKDRFSAERLKGVDSTLKIQPAKLEDSAVYLCASSLVLGGEKETQYFGPGTRLLVL.